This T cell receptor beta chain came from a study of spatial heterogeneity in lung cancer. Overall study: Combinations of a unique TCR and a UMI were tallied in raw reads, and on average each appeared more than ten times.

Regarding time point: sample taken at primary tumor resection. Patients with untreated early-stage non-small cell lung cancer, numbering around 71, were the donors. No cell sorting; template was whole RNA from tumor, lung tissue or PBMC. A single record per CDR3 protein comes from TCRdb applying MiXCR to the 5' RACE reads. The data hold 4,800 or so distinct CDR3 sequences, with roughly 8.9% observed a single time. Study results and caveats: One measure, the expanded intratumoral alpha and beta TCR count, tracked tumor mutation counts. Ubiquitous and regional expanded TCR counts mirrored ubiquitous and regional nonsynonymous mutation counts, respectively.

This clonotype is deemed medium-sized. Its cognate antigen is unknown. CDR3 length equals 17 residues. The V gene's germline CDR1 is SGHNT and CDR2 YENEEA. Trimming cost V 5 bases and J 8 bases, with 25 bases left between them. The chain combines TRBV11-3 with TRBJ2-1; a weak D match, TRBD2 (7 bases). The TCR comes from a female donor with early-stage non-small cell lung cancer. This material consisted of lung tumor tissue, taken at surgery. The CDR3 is CASSPPASGGAGDEQFF. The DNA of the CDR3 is TGTGCCAGCAGCCCACCCGCAAGTGGGGGGGCCGGAGATGAGCAGTTCTTC. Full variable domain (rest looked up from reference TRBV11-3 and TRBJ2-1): EAGVVQSPRYKIIEKKQPVAFWCNPISGHNTLYWYLQNLGQGPELLIRYENEEAVDDSQLPKDRFSAERLKGVDSTLKIQPAELGDSAVYLCASSPPASGGAGDEQFFGPGTRLTVL.